This TCR beta chain appears in the sequencing data of a study of cytomegalovirus exposure and HLA in healthy donors. About the research overall: Tens of millions of unique TCR sequences came from HLA-typed donors in an early release. Findings and limits, study-wide: V- and J-gene trimming of TCR beta was linked (in a later analysis) to a missense DCLRE1C variant.

Of note for this clone: Its antigen is unknown.

Germline-derived CDR1 and CDR2 are SQVTM and ANQGSEA. The CDR3 has 14 amino acids. The PCR was carried out with 60 Vbeta primers and 13 Jbeta primers. Using immunoSEQ multiplex PCR, the repertoire was profiled, and TCRdb retains in-frame clones only, with some absent. The specimen's table records over 90,000 clones. The sequencing input was PBMCs. This clonotype originated in a man aged 35-49 years in good health and CMV-seronegative. The chain couples TRBV29-1 to TRBJ2-5; 8 nucleotides line up with TRBD2. The J call may be in error: the DNA end matches TRBJ2-7 better. The CDR3 DNA sequence: TGCAGCGTTGGGGGGGGACTAGGGTCCTACGAGCAGTACTTC. This codes for CSVGGGLGSYEQYF.